These 29 T cell receptor beta chains were sequenced from one sample in a study of T cell repertoires in cytomegalovirus infection. TCRdb used MiXCR to reprocess the reads, holding one entry per CDR3 protein. Counted here are a few hundred thousand distinct CDR3 sequences, 15% to 20% occurring once; the ten biggest clones make up around 9.3%. The sample was PBMCs. Every receptor here comes from a human donor in good health (CMV status not recorded). Some clones in this sample may be carry-over from other donors' samples.

This clonotype was counted at least ten times. The chain recombines TRBV19 with TRBJ2-2; no reliable D call. Germline CDR1 reads LNHDA; CDR2 reads SQIVND (reference sequence). V was trimmed by 7 bases and J by 0 bases, leaving 6 bases between them. The CDR3 consists of 13 residues. CDR3 nucleotide sequence: TGTGCCAGTAAAGAGGCGAACACCGGGGAGCTGTTTTTT. Protein: CASKEANTGELFF.

This clonotype was found a few times. The CDR3 protein is CASSLWQKINYGYTF. The CDR3 DNA reads as TGTGCCAGCAGTTTATGGCAAAAAATCAACTATGGCTACACCTTC. The rearrangement links TRBV12-3 or TRBV12-4 to TRBJ1-2; D uncertain. V gave up 2 bases and J gave up 2 bases, with 12 bases separating them. This CDR3 comprises 15 residues.

This clonotype was detected only a few times. For the CDR3, the DNA is TGTGCCAGTAGTATAGGTTGGGCGGATCCCTACAATGAGCAGTTCTTC. This gives the protein CASSIGWADPYNEQFF. The chain combines TRBV19 with TRBJ2-1; D is undetermined. There are 16 residues in the CDR3. From germline, CDR1 is LNHDA and CDR2 SQIVND (reference sequence). Trimming cost V 1 base and J 2 bases, with 12 bases left between them.

This clonotype was found a few times. This chain connects TRBV19 to TRBJ2-5; maybe TRBD1 (5 bases). This CDR3 contains 15 residues. CDR1 LNHDA and CDR2 SQIVND come from the germline V gene (reference sequence). V gave up 3 bases and J gave up 4 bases, with 15 bases separating them. The chain's CDR3 is CASSIVGAPRETQYF. Here the CDR3 DNA reads TGTGCCAGTAGTATTGTAGGGGCCCCGAGAGAGACCCAGTACTTC.

In this sample, this clonotype turned up a few times. This chain joins TRBV5-1 and TRBJ2-7; TRBD1 matches at 7 bases. Germline loops: CDR1 SGHRS, CDR2 YFSETQ. The ends lost 4 bases at V and 2 bases at J; junction bases unmatched: 12. CDR3 length: 16 amino acids. In DNA form, the CDR3 reads TGCGCCAGCAGCGGTATGCCGGGACAGACGACCTACGAGCAGTACTTC. This encodes CASSGMPGQTTYEQYF.

The V gene is TRBV18, the J gene TRBJ1-5; D uncertain. The germline V gene encodes CDR1 KGHSH and CDR2 LQKENI. Trimming left V 4 bases short and J 2 bases short, with 12 bases between. The CDR3 spans 15 residues. CDR3 nucleotides: TGTGCCAGCTCACGCTCAAACGGAGGCAATCAGCCCCAGCATTTT. It translates to CASSRSNGGNQPQHF.

At least ten counts were recorded for this clonotype. This chain joins TRBV25-1 and TRBJ2-5, with 13 bases aligning to TRBD2. V shed 3 bases and J 4 bases; nucleotides not matched to a gene: 5. Germline V CDR1 and CDR2: MGHDK, SYGVNS. The CDR3 totals 16 residues. The CDR3 here is CASSDGTSGMRETQYF. The CDR3 DNA reads as TGTGCCAGCAGTGACGGGACTAGCGGGATGAGAGAGACCCAGTACTTC.

This clonotype was counted between two and nine times. The rearrangement links TRBV28 to TRBJ2-3; 11 bases fit TRBD2. The CDR3 runs 16 residues. V lost 6 bases, J lost 3 bases, and 8 bases stayed unmatched. CDR1 and CDR2 (germline): MDHEN, SYDVKM. The chain's CDR3 is CASSSPGLAVTDTQYF. CDR3 nucleotide sequence: TGTGCCAGCAGCTCGCCGGGACTAGCGGTTACAGATACGCAGTATTTT.

Ten or more counts support this clonotype. The genes are TRBV7-8 and TRBJ1-5, with 7 bases fitting TRBD1. The CDR3 is 18 residues long. Germline-derived CDR1 and CDR2 are SGHVS and FQNEAQ. Trimming at V came to 4 bases and at J to 3 bases, leaving 15 bases not matched to a gene. The CDR3 sequence: CASSSPARRTGLNQPQHF. The CDR3, as DNA: TGTGCCAGCAGCTCACCCGCCCGCCGGACAGGACTCAATCAGCCCCAGCATTTT.

This clonotype was seen repeatedly, ten times or more. The chain combines TRBV28 with TRBJ1-6; 8 bases align to TRBD1. CDR1 and CDR2 (germline): MDHEN, SYDVKM. This CDR3 comprises 17 residues. After removal of 5 bases from V and 9 bases from J, the junction contained 15 bases not matched to a gene. CDR3 sequence reads: CASSRGQGGKLFSPLHF. The CDR3 coding sequence is TGTGCCAGCAGTCGCGGACAGGGCGGGAAGTTATTTTCACCCCTCCACTTT.

This clonotype showed up many times. The V and J genes are TRBV2 and TRBJ1-2; the D is unclear. CDR1 is SNHLY and CDR2 is FYNNEI in the germline V gene. V was cut by 3 bases and J by 5 bases, with 10 bases left in between. This CDR3 is built from 13 residues. This CDR3 is CASSEQRVYGYTF. CDR3 sequence (DNA): TGTGCCAGCAGTGAGCAGAGAGTATATGGCTACACCTTC.

This clonotype was seen only a few times. The rearrangement uses TRBV20-1 and TRBJ1-6, with a tentative D call TRBD1 (6 bases). With 0 bases removed from V and 5 bases from J, the gap between germline ends came to 20 bases. From germline, CDR1 is DFQATT and CDR2 SNEGSKA (reference sequence). The CDR3 runs to 18 residues. CDR3 nucleotide sequence: TGCAGTGCTAGAGACCCGACAGGCCTAGAACAAGATAATTCACCCCTCCACTTT. It yields the protein CSARDPTGLEQDNSPLHF.

V and J are TRBV2 and TRBJ2-1; D gene ambiguous. The CDR3 runs to 12 residues. The V end lost 8 bases, the J end lost 10 bases, and 15 bases lay between the germline ends. Germline CDR1 is SNHLY and CDR2 is FYNNEI. The CDR3 DNA reads as TGTGCCAGCGATCGAAGCAGAGAAGAGCAGTTCTTC. Its protein product is CASDRSREEQFF.

V usage is TRBV19 and J usage is TRBJ1-5; 9 positions agree with TRBD1. Germline V gene sequence: CDR1 LNHDA, CDR2 SQIVND (reference sequence). The CDR3 has 17 amino acids. The junction had 8 bases not matched to a gene; V was cut back by 3 bases and J by 2 bases. CDR3 bases: TGTGCCAGTAGTATTTTGTTGGGACAGGGTGGCAATCAGCCCCAGCATTTT. Amino acid sequence: CASSILLGQGGNQPQHF.

This clonotype was observed many times. The rearrangement joins TRBV7-2 to TRBJ2-7, with 9 bases that match TRBD1. V was pared by 3 bases and J by 3 bases, with 6 bases of the junction left unmatched. There are 15 residues in the CDR3. Germline V gene data show CDR1 as SGHTA and CDR2 as FQGNSA. The chain's CDR3 is CASSFTGTGNYEQYF. As DNA, the CDR3 is TGTGCCAGCAGCTTCACCGGGACAGGGAACTACGAGCAGTACTTC.

The table lists this clonotype with a few counts. The chain links TRBV28 to TRBJ2-6; D not certain. Trimming cost V 1 base and J 0 bases, with 4 bases left between them. Germline loops: CDR1 MDHEN, CDR2 SYDVKM. The CDR3 spans 15 residues. The CDR3 region has the DNA TGTGCCAGCAGTTTATCCGACTCTGGGGCCAACGTCCTGACTTTC. Protein product: CASSLSDSGANVLTF.

There are a few counts of this clonotype. The chain links TRBV6-2 or TRBV6-3 to TRBJ2-7; 9 bases are shared with TRBD2. Trimming cost V 2 bases and J 2 bases; bases outside gene matches: 10. This CDR3 comprises 17 residues. CDR1 is MNHEY, CDR2 SVGEGT, per germline. The CDR3 DNA sequence: TGTGCCAGCAGTTACCCGAGACTAGCGGTAGACCCCTACGAGCAGTACTTC. It yields the protein CASSYPRLAVDPYEQYF.

The table lists this clonotype with a few counts. The chain links TRBV18 to TRBJ2-3; 13 bases map to TRBD2. V dropped 4 bases and J dropped 0; count of bases not matched to a gene: 7. Germline loops: CDR1 KGHSH, CDR2 LQKENI. This CDR3 region has 18 residues. CDR3 sequence reads: CASSLGLAGETSTDTQYF. The CDR3 region has the DNA TGTGCCAGCTCACTTGGACTAGCGGGGGAAACAAGCACAGATACGCAGTATTTT.

The V gene is TRBV20-1, the J gene TRBJ2-1; D call uncertain. Trimming took 1 base from V and 7 from J, leaving 5 bases between them. The CDR3 contains 11 residues. CDR1 and CDR2 from the germline V gene are DFQATT and SNEGSKA (reference sequence). The DNA of the CDR3 is TGCAGTGCTAGAGTTGGGAATGAGCAGTTCTTC. Protein: CSARVGNEQFF.

This clonotype has ten or more counts. The V and J genes are TRBV6-6 and TRBJ1-5; D is possibly TRBD1 (5 bases). CDR1 MNHNY and CDR2 SVGAGI come from the germline V gene (reference sequence). The CDR3 covers 17 residues. The V and J ends lost 1 base and 6 bases respectively, with 19 bases between them. CDR3 protein: CASSYFAGQGLSQPQHF. The CDR3 DNA reads TGTGCCAGCAGTTACTTCGCGGGGCAGGGATTAAGTCAGCCCCAGCATTTT.

Here the CDR3 DNA reads TGTGCCACCAGCCGCAGGGGGCCGGCAGATACGCAGTATTTT. Its translation is CATSRRGPADTQYF. The chain has TRBV15 and TRBJ2-3; TRBD1 agrees at 8 bases. Germline V lookup: CDR1 LNHNV, CDR2 YYDKDF (reference sequence). Unmatched junction bases numbered 5, after V lost 5 bases and J lost 4 bases. The CDR3 consists of 14 residues.

Worth noting for this clonotype: With a much larger clone just one base away, this may be a read error. V and J are TRBV7-9 and TRBJ2-1, with TRBD2 as a possible D gene (5 bases). CDR1 and CDR2 (germline): SEHNR, FQNEAQ (reference sequence). Trimming took off 7 bases at V and 2 bases at J, with 21 bases between the two ends. CDR3 length equals 17 residues. CDR3 sequence reads: CASKSERGDLPYNEQFF. The CDR3 bases are TGTGCCAGCAAAAGTGAACGGGGAGATCTACCCTACAATGAGCAGTTCTTC.

The genes are TRBV5-4 and TRBJ2-1, with D tentatively TRBD2 (6 bases). The CDR3 runs to 15 residues. Deletions cut 2 bases from V and 2 bases from J, with 11 bases between. In germline, CDR1 is SGHNT, CDR2 YYREEE (reference sequence). The CDR3 reads CASSFRLGPYNEQFF. CDR3 in DNA: TGTGCCAGCAGCTTCCGACTAGGGCCCTACAATGAGCAGTTCTTC.

The rearrangement joins TRBV20-1 to TRBJ2-5, with TRBD2 matching over 10 bases. Germline V CDR1 and CDR2: DFQATT, SNEGSKA (reference sequence). The CDR3 runs 16 residues. V lost 0 bases, J lost 4 bases, and 8 bases stayed unmatched. The CDR3 sequence is CSARDTSGMGRETQYF. The DNA of the CDR3 is TGCAGTGCTAGAGATACTAGCGGGATGGGTCGAGAGACCCAGTACTTC.

This clonotype was seen only a few times. V is TRBV10-2 and J is TRBJ1-1; 8 positions match TRBD1. The length of the CDR3 is 19 residues. V was clipped by 4 bases and J by 1 base; unmatched bases: 17. Looked up from germline, CDR1 is WSHSY and CDR2 is SAAADI. The CDR3: CASSVRGMTGAASNTEAFF. CDR3 bases: TGCGCCAGCAGTGTTAGAGGTATGACAGGGGCCGCCTCGAACACTGAAGCTTTCTTT.

This chain joins TRBV2 and TRBJ1-1; the D is unclear. Germline assignment: CDR1 SNHLY and CDR2 FYNNEI. The CDR3 extends over 13 amino acids. V lost 4 bases and J 4 bases, leaving 10 bases between the germline ends. CDR3 protein: CASSGFGITEAFF. The CDR3 DNA reads as TGTGCCAGCAGTGGATTCGGGATCACTGAAGCTTTCTTT.

Of note for this clonotype: The final CDR3 position lacks the conserved phenylalanine or tryptophan, pointing to a likely read error. The chain employs TRBV5-4 and TRBJ2-7; 7 nucleotides agree with TRBD2. From germline, CDR1 is SGHNT and CDR2 YYREEE (reference sequence). The CDR3 is made up of 14 amino acids. The trim removed 4 bases at V and 3 bases at J, leaving 7 bases unmatched. The CDR3 DNA is TGTGCCAGCAGCAGCAGAGCGGGGCTCTACGAGCAGTACTTA. As protein: CASSSRAGLYEQYL.

The J gene is TRBJ2-1, the V gene TRBV2, with D tentatively TRBD2 (5 bases). Trimming removed 4 bases at V and 14 bases at J, with 12 bases between. The CDR3 is 11 amino acids. CDR1 is SNHLY, CDR2 FYNNEI, per germline. CDR3 amino acids: CASSASGVEFF. The DNA of the CDR3 is TGTGCCAGCAGTGCATCCGGGGTCGAGTTCTTC.

This clonotype was seen at least ten times. The chain links TRBV7-2 to TRBJ2-1, with D maybe TRBD2 (6 bases). The CDR3 contains 15 residues. In germline, CDR1 is SGHTA, CDR2 FQGNSA. V was cut by 5 bases and J by 4 bases, with 15 bases left in between. CDR3 in amino acids: CASSRSGFPYNEQFF. The CDR3 DNA is TGTGCCAGCAGCCGGAGCGGGTTTCCTTACAATGAGCAGTTCTTC.